The rows below give T cell receptor beta chains drawn from one sample of a study of blood T cell repertoires in COVID-19. Some clones are missing from TCRdb's copy, which holds only in-frame ones; the method was immunoSEQ multiplex PCR. The sample yields 250,000 or so clones, roughly 88% seen once. The specimen was peripheral blood. The origin of the receptors is an elderly man with acute or convalescent COVID-19. CDR3s include the opening cysteine and the closing phenylalanine or tryptophan. D genes are given only for firm matches.

d_call,j_call,v_call,cdr3_aa
TRBD2,TRBJ2-1,TRBV6-5,CASRTSGPNNEQFF
TRBD1,TRBJ2-7,TRBV19,CASSTQTGSYEQYF
TRBD2,TRBJ2-5,TRBV6-6,CASSDGGNQETQYF
NA,TRBJ2-3,TRBV11-3,CASSPTTSPDTQYF
NA,TRBJ2-4,TRBV7-2,CASSPGKKNIQYF
TRBD2,TRBJ2-7,TRBV7-8,CASSFRGGANEQYF
NA,TRBJ2-7,TRBV14,CASSRQDYEQYF
NA,TRBJ1-2,TRBV4-3,CASSQVGSSRGYTF
TRBD1,TRBJ2-5,TRBV27,CASSSNAGTGVAGETQYF
NA,TRBJ2-1,TRBV9,CASSVTSSYNEQFF
TRBD1,TRBJ2-1,TRBV19,CASRQGVSYNEQFF
NA,TRBJ2-5,TRBV18,CASSPGTAQETQYF
NA,TRBJ1-2,TRBV4-2,CASSQEGGGRNYGYTF
TRBD1,TRBJ2-5,TRBV11-2,CASSSSTGVEETQYF
NA,TRBJ2-1,TRBV6-2/TRBV6-3,CASSLDPRPLYNEQFF
NA,TRBJ2-3,TRBV14,CASSQDKSGLGTDTQYF
NA,TRBJ1-1,TRBV7-2,CASSPGHPTEAFF
NA,TRBJ1-1,TRBV6-5,CASSYSSRGNTEAFF
TRBD2,TRBJ2-1,TRBV7-9,CASSLAGGSVNEQFF
TRBD1,TRBJ2-3,TRBV2,CASRSDRGHTDTQYF
NA,TRBJ2-4,TRBV28,CASSLSSLLAKNIQYF
NA,TRBJ1-1,TRBV27,CASSFLPGWGNTEAFF
TRBD1,TRBJ2-7,TRBV7-3,CASSKTGGFNEQYF
NA,TRBJ2-2,TRBV6-1,CASSEWTTRGTGELFF
NA,TRBJ1-1,TRBV30,CAWSVEREACMNTEAFF
TRBD1,TRBJ2-5,TRBV19,CASSPIQGAGETQYF
NA,TRBJ1-3,TRBV3-1/TRBV3-2,CASSQALGLYQDTIYF
TRBD2,TRBJ2-2,TRBV2,CASSRTSVDTGELFF
TRBD2,TRBJ2-3,TRBV7-2,CASSSRLASSTDTQYF
TRBD2,TRBJ2-1,TRBV10-2,CASGKVGLAGVLFSYNEQFF
TRBD1,TRBJ1-4,TRBV24-1,CATRPWTGEGEKLFF
NA,TRBJ2-7,TRBV27,CASSFTEQGYEQYF
TRBD1,TRBJ1-2,TRBV6-5,CASSRGTGINYGYTF
NA,TRBJ1-1,TRBV2,CASSDDSSEAFF
NA,TRBJ1-6,TRBV19,CASSTVRGNSPLHF
TRBD2,TRBJ2-5,TRBV11-2,CASSSGRGSTETQYF
TRBD1,TRBJ2-5,TRBV5-8,CASSLEGTGGETQYF
NA,TRBJ1-1,TRBV18,CASSPREASTEAFF
TRBD1,TRBJ2-5,TRBV29-1,CSVGGTVQETQYF
NA,TRBJ2-7,TRBV13,CASSSFHEQYF
NA,TRBJ2-1,TRBV9,CASSVGVNEQFF
TRBD1,TRBJ2-2,TRBV5-1,CASSPSRGQGSANTGELFF